A single sample is the source of the 21 T cell receptor beta chains below, sequenced in a study of a mutant IDH1 vaccine in newly diagnosed glioma. Libraries were prepared by immunoSEQ multiplex PCR; TCRdb keeps only in-frame clonotypes and omits some of them. Of over 30,000 clones detected, about three quarters appear once; the ten largest clones hold approximately 9%. The time point was: baseline, week 1 (first vaccination visit). Indicated treatment: pre-vaccination baseline after standard-of-care therapy. Sequenced material: peripheral blood mononuclear cells (PBMCs), taken from a glioma patient treated with radiotherapy, temozolomide or both. These receptors were obtained from a man aged 50 or older with glioma. Some clones in this sample may be carry-over from other donors' samples.

In its sample, this clone was seen once. This chain uses TRBV9 with TRBJ1-3; D ambiguous. The CDR3 length is 15 residues. CDR1 SGDLS and CDR2 YYNGEE come from the germline V gene. V gave up 4 bases and J gave up 1 base, with 12 bases separating them. The DNA for the CDR3 is TGTGCCAGCAGCCCGAGGGTGGAGTCTGGAAACACCATATATTTT. The encoded protein is CASSPRVESGNTIYF. Using reference TRBV9 and TRBJ1-3 for the parts outside the CDR3, the full variable domain is DSGVTQTPKHLITATGQRVTLRCSPRSGDLSVYWYQQSLDQGLQFLIQYYNGEERAKGNILERFSAQQFPDLHSELNLSSLELGDSALYFCASSPRVESGNTIYFGEGSWLTVV.

This sequence joins TRBV10-3 and TRBJ1-2, with TRBD1 identical over 10 bases. Germline V CDR1 and CDR2: ENHRY, SYGVKD. J was trimmed by 7 bases and V by 6 bases; bases with no gene match: 5. The CDR3 covers 13 residues. DNA of the CDR3: TGTGCCATCAGCGAAGACAGGGGGCGTGGCTACACCTTC. It translates to CAISEDRGRGYTF.

This sequence joins TRBV7-9 and TRBJ2-3, with D perhaps being TRBD1 or TRBD2 (6 bases each). Germline V gene sequence: CDR1 SEHNR, CDR2 FQNEAQ (reference sequence). There are 14 residues in the CDR3. V shed 6 bases and J shed 1 base, with 11 bases lying between them. CDR3 region: CASRGGLGTDTQYF. The CDR3 DNA follows: TGTGCCAGCAGAGGGGGGTTAGGCACAGATACGCAGTATTTT. The full variable domain, in which reference TRBV7-9 and TRBJ2-3 provide the parts outside the CDR3, is DTGVSQNPRHKITKRGQNVTFRCDPISEHNRLYWYRQTLGQGPEFLTYFQNEAQLEKSRLLSDRFSAERPKGSFSTLEIQRTEQGDSAMYLCASRGGLGTDTQYFGPGTRLTVL.

This rearrangement joins TRBV28 to TRBJ2-6; tentative D call: TRBD1 (6 bases). V dropped 8 bases and J dropped 1 base, with 9 bases sitting between them. CDR1 MDHEN and CDR2 SYDVKM come from the germline V gene. The CDR3 contains 14 residues. In DNA form, the CDR3 reads TGTGCCAGCTCCGGGACATCTGGGGCCAACGTCCTGACTTTC. Amino acid sequence: CASSGTSGANVLTF.

This chain joins TRBV19 and TRBJ2-3, with 7 bases matching TRBD2. The CDR3 sequence is 19 residues long. Looked up from germline, CDR1 is LNHDA and CDR2 is SQIVND (reference sequence). Germline trimming cut 5 bases from V and 0 bases from J; bases unmatched to any gene: 17. CDR3 DNA sequence: TGTGCCAGTAGTGAACCAGCGGGGCAATTGGGCCATAGCACAGATACGCAGTATTTT. Protein: CASSEPAGQLGHSTDTQYF.

The chain joins TRBV15 to TRBJ2-2; 11 nucleotides align to TRBD1. V lost 5 bases, J lost 6 bases, and 5 bases stayed unmatched. Germline CDR1 and CDR2: LNHNV and YYDKDF (reference sequence). The CDR3 has 15 residues. CDR3 coding DNA: TGTGCCACCAGCCCGGACAGGGGGCTGTCCGGGGAGCTGTTTTTT. This gives the protein CATSPDRGLSGELFF.

A few counts support this clone. The chain carries TRBV5-8 and TRBJ2-2; the D call may be TRBD1 or TRBD2 (5 bases each). The CDR3 runs to 14 residues. The V gene's germline CDR1 is SGHTS and CDR2 YDEGEE. The V end lost 5 bases, the J end lost 0 bases, and 8 bases lay between the germline ends. Here the CDR3 reads CASRGTANTGELFF. CDR3 DNA: TGTGCCAGCAGAGGGACCGCGAACACCGGGGAGCTGTTTTTT.

The J gene is TRBJ2-1, the V gene TRBV5-1, with 11 nucleotides matching TRBD2. The CDR3 covers 15 residues. Germline V gene data show CDR1 as SGHRS and CDR2 as YFSETQ. The junction had 6 bases not matched to a gene; V was cut back by 4 bases and J by 6 bases. The chain's CDR3 is CASSLLAGEINEQFF. Here the CDR3 DNA reads TGCGCCAGCAGCCTACTAGCGGGAGAGATCAATGAGCAGTTCTTC. Drawing the rest from reference TRBV5-1 and TRBJ2-1, the complete variable domain is KAGVTQTPRYLIKTRGQQVTLSCSPISGHRSVSWYQQTPGQGLQFLFEYFSETQRNKGNFPGRFSGRQFSNSRSEMNVSTLELGDSALYLCASSLLAGEINEQFFGPGTRLTVL.

The V gene is TRBV6-5, the J gene TRBJ1-4, with D unclear. Germline CDR1 reads MNHEY; CDR2 reads SVGAGI. V was shortened by 2 bases and J by 7 bases, with 8 bases between the two germline ends. The CDR3 has 13 amino acids. CDR3 nucleotides: TGTGCCAGCAGTTACGGTCTTGGTGAAAAACTGTTTTTT. Residues: CASSYGLGEKLFF.

This chain connects TRBV2 to TRBJ2-7; perhaps TRBD2 as D (5 bases). The V end lost 7 bases, the J end lost 0 bases, and 10 bases lay between the germline ends. This CDR3 contains 13 residues. Germline values: CDR1 SNHLY, CDR2 FYNNEI. CDR3 nucleotide sequence: TGTGCCAGCAAGGAGGTCCCCTCCTACGAGCAGTACTTC. Protein sequence: CASKEVPSYEQYF.

The chain carries TRBV18 and TRBJ2-7; TRBD1 or TRBD2 may be the D gene (6 bases each). The CDR3 extends over 16 amino acids. From germline, CDR1 is KGHSH and CDR2 LQKENI. V lost 0 bases and J 4 bases, leaving 16 bases between the germline ends. The CDR3: CASSPPNPGAGYEQYF. CDR3 in DNA: TGTGCCAGCTCACCACCTAATCCGGGGGCTGGGTACGAGCAGTACTTC.

This chain connects TRBV2 to TRBJ1-2, with D possibly being TRBD1 (5 bases). Trimming shortened V by 2 bases and J by 8 bases, and 12 bases separated the two germline ends. The CDR3 is 13 amino acids. From germline, CDR1 is SNHLY and CDR2 FYNNEI. The DNA for the CDR3 is TGTGCCAGCAGTGAAAATCAGGGAGGCGGCTACACCTTC. Translating gives CASSENQGGGYTF.

This clone was seen more than once but under ten times. The CDR3 DNA is TGTGCCAGCACCCCGGGACAGGGAGGCAACACTGAAGCTTTCTTT. Residues: CASTPGQGGNTEAFF. The chain carries TRBV28 and TRBJ1-1, with TRBD1 matching 9 bases. V was clipped by 7 bases and J by 2 bases; unmatched bases: 8. The CDR3 sequence is 15 residues long. Germline CDR1 reads MDHEN; CDR2 reads SYDVKM.

The chain has TRBV10-3 and TRBJ1-1, with TRBD1 matching over 9 bases. V shed 5 bases and J 0 bases; nucleotides not matched to a gene: 4. The CDR3 runs to 15 residues. The germline V gene has CDR1 ENHRY and CDR2 SYGVKD. CDR3 residues: CAISPGQGMNTEAFF. DNA of the CDR3: TGTGCCATCAGTCCAGGACAGGGGATGAACACTGAAGCTTTCTTT.

This chain connects TRBV28 to TRBJ2-3; TRBD1 might be the D (5 bases). Trimming removed 8 bases from V and 2 bases from J, with 20 bases in between. Germline CDR1 is MDHEN and CDR2 is SYDVKM. This CDR3 region has 16 residues. CDR3 sequence: CASFGGARTHTDTQYF. CDR3 bases: TGTGCCAGCTTTGGTGGGGCCCGGACGCACACAGATACGCAGTATTTT.

V is TRBV13 and J is TRBJ1-2, with 8 bases lining up with TRBD1. V lost 5 bases, J lost 6 bases, and 5 bases stayed unmatched. Germline CDR1 and CDR2: PRHDT and FYEKMQ (reference sequence). This CDR3 is built from 13 residues. The CDR3 DNA follows: TGTGCCAGCAGCCGGACAGGGAGGCATGGCTACACCTTC. Translation gives CASSRTGRHGYTF.

The genes are TRBV18 and TRBJ1-1, with 7 bases matching TRBD1. The V gene's germline CDR1 is KGHSH and CDR2 LQKENI. The CDR3 spans 14 residues. V lost 4 bases, J lost 6 bases, and 8 bases stayed unmatched. In nucleotides, the CDR3 is TGTGCCAGCTCACTCACACAGGGGCTCGCTGAAGCTTTCTTT. Encoded protein: CASSLTQGLAEAFF.

The chain recombines TRBV9 with TRBJ2-2; TRBD2 might be the D (6 bases). This CDR3 is built from 16 residues. The germline CDR1 and CDR2 sequences are SGDLS and YYNGEE. V was trimmed by 0 bases and J by 1 base, leaving 10 bases between them. CDR3 coding DNA: TGTGCCAGCAGCGTAGTGGCGGGAAGGAACACCGGGGAGCTGTTTTTT. Translated: CASSVVAGRNTGELFF.

The table lists this clone with a count of one. The rearrangement links TRBV19 to TRBJ1-1; no definite D call. Germline V gives CDR1 LNHDA, CDR2 SQIVND (reference sequence). Trimming took off 7 bases at V and 0 bases at J, with 12 bases between the two ends. This CDR3 is 14 amino acids long. The CDR3 region has the DNA TGTGCCAGTACACGGACGGGAATGAACACTGAAGCTTTCTTT. Protein sequence: CASTRTGMNTEAFF.

The chain combines TRBV7-9 with TRBJ2-2; D unclear. V gave up 7 bases and J gave up 1 base, with 13 bases separating them. CDR1 is SEHNR and CDR2 is FQNEAQ in the germline V gene (reference sequence). This CDR3 comprises 15 residues. In DNA, the CDR3 is TGTGCCAGCATCCTTGGGGTTGAGAACACCGGGGAGCTGTTTTTT. Amino acids: CASILGVENTGELFF.

The chain uses TRBV19 and TRBJ2-3, with 7 positions matching TRBD1. The CDR3 has 14 amino acids. CDR1 and CDR2 from the germline V gene are LNHDA and SQIVND (reference sequence). The V gene end was trimmed by 7 bases and the J gene end by 3 bases; junction bases not matched to a gene: 7. The CDR3: CASTRGLITDTQYF. CDR3 DNA: TGTGCCAGTACGAGGGGGCTTATTACAGATACGCAGTATTTT. Full variable domain (rest looked up from reference TRBV19 and TRBJ2-3): DGGITQSPKYLFRKEGQNVTLSCEQNLNHDAMYWYRQDPGQGLRLIYYSQIVNDFQKGDIAEGYSVSREKKESFPLTVTSAQKNPTAFYLCASTRGLITDTQYFGPGTRLTVL.